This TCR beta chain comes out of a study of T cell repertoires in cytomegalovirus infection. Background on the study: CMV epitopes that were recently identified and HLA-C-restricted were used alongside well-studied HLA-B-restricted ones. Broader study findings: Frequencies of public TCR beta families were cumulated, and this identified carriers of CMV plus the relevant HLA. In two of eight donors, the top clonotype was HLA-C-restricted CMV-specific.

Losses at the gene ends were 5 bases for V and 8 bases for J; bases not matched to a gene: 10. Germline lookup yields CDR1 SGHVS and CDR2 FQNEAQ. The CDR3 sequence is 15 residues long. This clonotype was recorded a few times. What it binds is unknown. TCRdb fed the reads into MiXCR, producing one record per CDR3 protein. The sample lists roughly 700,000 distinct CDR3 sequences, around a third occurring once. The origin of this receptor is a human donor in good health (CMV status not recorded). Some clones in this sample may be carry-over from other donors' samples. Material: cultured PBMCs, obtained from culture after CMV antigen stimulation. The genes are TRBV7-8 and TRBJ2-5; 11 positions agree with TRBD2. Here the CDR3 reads CASSPSGTSGTTQYF. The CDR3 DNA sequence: TGTGCCAGCAGCCCTTCCGGGACTAGCGGTACTACCCAGTACTTC.